These 29 T cell receptor beta chains came from one sample sequenced in a study of PD-1 blockade in mismatch repair-deficient tumors. The data were produced by immunoSEQ multiplex PCR, yet TCRdb's version contains in-frame clones alone and is incomplete. The sample holds approximately 110,000 clones, 60% to 85% seen once. This specimen consisted of peripheral blood, obtained 60 weeks after starting pembrolizumab. These receptors all stem from an adult with mismatch repair-deficient cancer.

This clone was detected a few times. The rearrangement uses TRBV14 and TRBJ2-1; D remains ambiguous. The germline V gene has CDR1 SGHDN and CDR2 FVKESK. The ends were cut back, 1 base at V and 7 bases at J, with 11 bases in the middle. The CDR3 covers 14 residues. The DNA for the CDR3 is TGTGCCAGCAGCCAAGTAGGCTCCTGGAATGAGCAGTTCTTC. This encodes CASSQVGSWNEQFF.

The J gene is TRBJ1-4, the V gene TRBV28, with TRBD1 as a possible D gene (5 bases). The germline CDR1 and CDR2 sequences are MDHEN and SYDVKM. Trimming took 7 bases from V and 5 from J, leaving 11 bases between them. This CDR3 region has 13 residues. The CDR3 reads CASIKGVNEKLFF. The CDR3 nucleotides read TGTGCCAGCATTAAAGGGGTAAATGAAAAACTGTTTTTT.

This clone was seen only once. The V and J genes are TRBV7-9 and TRBJ1-2; 7 bases are shared with TRBD1. The germline gives CDR1 SEHNR, CDR2 FQNEAQ (reference sequence). The CDR3 consists of 18 residues. With 5 bases clipped from V and 0 bases from J, the junction kept 15 bases outside the gene matches. As DNA, the CDR3 is TGTGCCAGCAGCGTTAGTCTGGGGGACAGACCAACTAACTATGGCTACACCTTC. This gives the protein CASSVSLGDRPTNYGYTF.

The table lists this clone with a few counts. The chain joins TRBV21-1 to TRBJ2-1. TRBV21-1 is noted as a pseudogene. This CDR3 is 12 amino acids long. The CDR3 reads CASSKGSTTRLF. The CDR3 DNA is TGTGCCAGCAGCAAAGGTTCAACTACCAGGCTCTTC.

This clone showed up just a few times. Within the sample, other DNA sequences also encode this same CDR3. The chain employs TRBV7-9 and TRBJ2-7; D not resolved. Trimming shortened V by 5 bases and J by 0 bases, and 5 bases separated the two germline ends. Germline lookup yields CDR1 SEHNR and CDR2 FQNEAQ (reference sequence). The CDR3 contains 12 residues. CDR3 protein: CASSPSSYEQYF. Here the CDR3 DNA reads TGTGCCAGCAGCCCCAGCTCCTACGAGCAGTACTTC.

With respect to this clone: This sample also contains other DNA sequences that code for the same CDR3. The rearrangement joins TRBV7-2 to TRBJ2-1; D remains ambiguous. CDR1 is SGHTA, CDR2 FQGNSA, per germline. This CDR3 comprises 15 residues. V lost 2 bases, J lost 1 base, and 9 bases lay in between. CDR3 sequence: CASSLSGRSYNEQFF. As DNA, the CDR3 is TGTGCCAGCAGCTTATCGGGTAGATCCTACAATGAGCAGTTCTTC.

This clone was picked up a small number of times. V and J are TRBV7-9 and TRBJ1-2; D gene unclear. V lost 1 base to trimming and J lost 6 bases, with 12 bases between them. The CDR3 is made up of 14 amino acids. Looked up from germline, CDR1 is SEHNR and CDR2 is FQNEAQ (reference sequence). The CDR3 nucleotides are TGTGCCAGCAGCTTAGTCGACGGTAGGGATGGCTACACCTTC. Its protein is CASSLVDGRDGYTF.

This clone came up once. This chain links TRBV5-1 with TRBJ1-3, with 7 bases aligning to TRBD1. The CDR3 consists of 15 residues. Germline CDR1 reads SGHRS; CDR2 reads YFSETQ. V was clipped by 2 bases and J by 8 bases; unmatched bases: 10. The CDR3 is CASSLQGTSGDTIYF. The CDR3 DNA sequence: TGCGCCAGCAGCTTACAGGGGACGTCGGGAGACACCATATATTTT.

The rearrangement links TRBV12-5 to TRBJ2-1; TRBD2 agrees at 11 bases. Germline V CDR1 and CDR2: LGHNT, FRNRAP. The CDR3 extends over 17 amino acids. V shed 5 bases and J 6 bases; nucleotides not matched to a gene: 12. CDR3 sequence: CASGRIAGGPFFNEQFF. CDR3 coding DNA: TGTGCTAGTGGTCGTATAGCGGGAGGGCCTTTTTTCAATGAGCAGTTCTTC.

V and J are TRBV4-3 and TRBJ1-5; 7 nucleotides align to TRBD1. Trimming cost V 0 bases and J 0 bases; bases outside gene matches: 5. Germline CDR1 and CDR2: LGHNA and YSLEER. CDR3 size: 17 residues. CDR3 in DNA: TGCGCCAGCAGCCAAGATCCGGCAGGGGGTAGCAATCAGCCCCAGCATTTT. This gives the protein CASSQDPAGGSNQPQHF.

This rearrangement joins TRBV7-2 to TRBJ1-5; D might be TRBD1 (5 bases). V was cut by 0 bases and J by 3 bases, with 12 bases left in between. There are 16 residues in the CDR3. Germline lookup yields CDR1 SGHTA and CDR2 FQGNSA. CDR3 region: CASSLAVGPYNQPQHF. The DNA of the CDR3 is TGTGCCAGCAGCTTAGCCGTGGGGCCATACAATCAGCCCCAGCATTTT.

V gene TRBV6-5 combines with J gene TRBJ2-7; 7 bases agree with TRBD1. There are 14 residues in the CDR3. Unmatched junction bases numbered 4, after V lost 2 bases and J lost 3 bases. Germline CDR1 and CDR2: MNHEY and SVGAGI. The CDR3 spells CASSYVGDSYEQYF. The CDR3 region has the DNA TGTGCCAGCAGTTACGTGGGGGACAGCTACGAGCAGTACTTC.

The chain employs TRBV5-6 and TRBJ2-3; 7 bases are shared with TRBD2. J lost 7 bases, V lost 4 bases, and 18 bases had no gene match. Germline CDR1 is SGHDT and CDR2 is YYEEEE. This CDR3 region has 17 residues. CDR3 bases: TGTGCCAGCAGCCCCCCACTAGCGAACGATATCTCATATACGCAGTATTTT. Protein product: CASSPPLANDISYTQYF.

This chain joins TRBV28 and TRBJ1-5; no firm D call. Germline values: CDR1 MDHEN, CDR2 SYDVKM. This CDR3 is built from 15 residues. The germline V and J ends were trimmed by 8 bases and 0 bases, with 14 bases remaining between them. The CDR3 DNA follows: TGTGCCAGCTCTGCGCTGGGAAATAGCAATCAGCCCCAGCATTTT. As protein: CASSALGNSNQPQHF. Full variable domain (remainder filled in from reference TRBV28 and TRBJ1-5): DVKVTQSSRYLVKRTGEKVFLECVQDMDHENMFWYRQDPGLGLRLIYFSYDVKMKEKGDIPEGYSVSREKKERFSLILESASTNQTSMYLCASSALGNSNQPQHFGDGTRLSIL.

V and J are TRBV6-1 and TRBJ2-1; a possible D gene is TRBD2 (6 bases). The length of the CDR3 is 14 residues. Trimming cost V 7 bases and J 4 bases, with 14 bases left between them. Germline V gene lookup returns CDR1 MNHNS and CDR2 SASEGT. As DNA, the CDR3 is TGTGCCAGCACTTTTCCGGGACTTTACAATGAGCAGTTCTTC. It yields the protein CASTFPGLYNEQFF.

The V and J genes are TRBV21-1 and TRBJ2-3; the D call of TRBD2 is as the table states it, not checked on the DNA. TRBV21-1 is given as a pseudogene. The CDR3 runs 16 residues. In DNA, the CDR3 is TGTGCCAGCAGCAAAGCCGGAGGGTATAGCACAGATACGCAGTATTTT. Protein product: CASSKAGGYSTDTQYF.

This clone was seen more than once but under ten times. The rearrangement joins TRBV11-2 to TRBJ1-4; possible D gene TRBD1, 6 bases. There are 16 residues in the CDR3. V lost 4 bases and J lost 6, with 18 bases in between. CDR1 SGHAT and CDR2 FQNNGV come from the germline V gene. The CDR3 nucleotides read TGTGCCAGCAGCTCCCTAAGGGGGAGTCTTCATGAAAAACTGTTTTTT. Encoded protein: CASSSLRGSLHEKLFF.

J is TRBJ1-2 and V is TRBV19; 12 bases align to TRBD1. The CDR3 consists of 15 residues. Per the germline V gene, CDR1 is LNHDA and CDR2 is SQIVND (reference sequence). After removal of 5 bases from V and 6 bases from J, the junction contained 7 bases not matched to a gene. The CDR3 DNA reads TGTGCCAGTAGTGCGTGGGGACAGGGGGCGGATGGCTACACCTTC. It yields the protein CASSAWGQGADGYTF.

The CDR3 region has the DNA TGTGCCAGCAGTTTACCCGGGACAGGGGGCGGGAATGAGCAGTTCTTC. Its protein product is CASSLPGTGGGNEQFF. V gene TRBV27 combines with J gene TRBJ2-1; 12 nucleotides line up with TRBD1. The CDR3 runs to 16 residues. The V and J ends lost 2 bases and 7 bases, in that order; junction bases with no gene match: 6. Germline lookup yields CDR1 MNHEY and CDR2 SMNVEV (reference sequence).

Points on this clone: At one end, the junction sequence differs from germline, possibly due to a read error. The rearrangement links TRBV7-7 to TRBJ2-3, with D unclear. The CDR3 is 13 amino acids. Germline V gene lookup returns CDR1 SSHAT and CDR2 FNYEAQ (reference sequence). CDR3 protein: CASSLDDTDTQYF. CDR3 DNA sequence: TGTGCTAGCAGCTTGGACGACACAGATACGCAGTATTTT. Full variable domain (missing parts from reference TRBV7-7 and TRBJ2-3): GAGVSQSPRYKVTKRGQDVTLRCDPISSHATLYWYQQALGQGPEFLTYFNYEAQPDKSGLPSDRFSAERPEGSISTLTIQRTEQRDSAMYRCASSLDDTDTQYFGPGTRLTVL.

The V gene is TRBV7-2, the J gene TRBJ2-6; either TRBD1 or TRBD2 may fit D (5 bases each). This CDR3 comprises 15 residues. V gave up 8 bases and J gave up 3 bases, with 14 bases separating them. The germline gives CDR1 SGHTA, CDR2 FQGNSA. This CDR3 is CASGSGAGGANVLTF. CDR3 DNA sequence: TGTGCCAGCGGATCCGGGGCGGGTGGGGCCAACGTCCTGACTTTC.

This rearrangement joins TRBV25-1 to TRBJ1-1, with D unresolved. The CDR3 totals 12 residues. The V end lost 5 bases, the J end lost 0 bases, and 4 bases lay between the germline ends. Germline CDR1 is MGHDK and CDR2 is SYGVNS. As DNA, the CDR3 is TGTGCCAGCAGTCTGATGAACACTGAAGCTTTCTTT. Translation: CASSLMNTEAFF.

The J gene is TRBJ2-1, the V gene TRBV29-1, with a weak D call TRBD2 (5 bases). V was shortened by 4 bases and J by 6 bases, with 13 bases between the two germline ends. This CDR3 has 13 residues. Germline V CDR1 and CDR2: SQVTM, ANQGSEA. CDR3 in DNA: TGCAGCGTTGTTGCTAGCTCTGGCAATGAGCAGTTCTTC. Translated, it gives CSVVASSGNEQFF.

This chain joins TRBV14 and TRBJ2-2, with D perhaps matching TRBD1 (6 bases). Germline CDR1 is SGHDN and CDR2 is FVKESK. The length of the CDR3 is 16 residues. V lost 1 base to trimming and J lost 1 base, with 10 bases between them. For the CDR3, the DNA is TGTGCCAGCAGCCAAGTTGAGGGGGTGAACACCGGGGAGCTGTTTTTT. Translation gives CASSQVEGVNTGELFF.

J is TRBJ2-7 and V is TRBV6-1, with a possible D match to TRBD2 (5 bases). The CDR3 has 13 amino acids. The ends were cut back, 2 bases at V and 4 bases at J, with 9 bases in the middle. Looked up from germline, CDR1 is MNHNS and CDR2 is SASEGT. As DNA, the CDR3 is TGTGCCAGCAGTGAAAACGGGGAATACGAGCAGTACTTC. This encodes CASSENGEYEQYF.

This clone has just a few counts. The V call is TRBV19, the J call TRBJ1-2; 9 bases align to TRBD1. The CDR3 is 13 amino acids. The trim removed 7 bases at V and 9 bases at J, leaving 9 bases unmatched. Germline CDR1 LNHDA, CDR2 SQIVND (reference sequence). The CDR3 DNA follows: TGTGCCAGTACCGACAGGGGGATATTTAGCTACACCTTC. This gives the protein CASTDRGIFSYTF.

The rearrangement joins TRBV2 to TRBJ2-7, with 13 bases aligning to TRBD2. Trimming at V came to 3 bases and at J to 6 bases, leaving 5 bases not matched to a gene. There are 15 residues in the CDR3. Germline V gene sequence: CDR1 SNHLY, CDR2 FYNNEI. The CDR3 DNA sequence: TGTGCCAGCAGTGATATACTAGCGGGAGGGCGCGAGCAGTACTTC. Translation: CASSDILAGGREQYF.

The rearrangement joins TRBV7-9 to TRBJ1-3; D is unclear. The germline gives CDR1 SEHNR, CDR2 FQNEAQ (reference sequence). This CDR3 region has 15 residues. V lost 5 bases and J 4 bases, leaving 15 bases between the germline ends. CDR3 coding DNA: TGTGCCAGCAGCCCCGGCGGAGGTCGCGGAAACACCATATATTTT. Protein product: CASSPGGGRGNTIYF.

The rearrangement joins TRBV28 to TRBJ1-2; 9 nucleotides agree with TRBD1. Looked up from germline, CDR1 is MDHEN and CDR2 is SYDVKM. V lost 10 bases and J lost 2; bases outside the gene matches: 5. This CDR3 comprises 13 residues. CDR3 sequence: CATTTGGNYGYTF. The CDR3, as DNA: TGTGCCACCACGACAGGGGGAAACTATGGCTACACCTTC.